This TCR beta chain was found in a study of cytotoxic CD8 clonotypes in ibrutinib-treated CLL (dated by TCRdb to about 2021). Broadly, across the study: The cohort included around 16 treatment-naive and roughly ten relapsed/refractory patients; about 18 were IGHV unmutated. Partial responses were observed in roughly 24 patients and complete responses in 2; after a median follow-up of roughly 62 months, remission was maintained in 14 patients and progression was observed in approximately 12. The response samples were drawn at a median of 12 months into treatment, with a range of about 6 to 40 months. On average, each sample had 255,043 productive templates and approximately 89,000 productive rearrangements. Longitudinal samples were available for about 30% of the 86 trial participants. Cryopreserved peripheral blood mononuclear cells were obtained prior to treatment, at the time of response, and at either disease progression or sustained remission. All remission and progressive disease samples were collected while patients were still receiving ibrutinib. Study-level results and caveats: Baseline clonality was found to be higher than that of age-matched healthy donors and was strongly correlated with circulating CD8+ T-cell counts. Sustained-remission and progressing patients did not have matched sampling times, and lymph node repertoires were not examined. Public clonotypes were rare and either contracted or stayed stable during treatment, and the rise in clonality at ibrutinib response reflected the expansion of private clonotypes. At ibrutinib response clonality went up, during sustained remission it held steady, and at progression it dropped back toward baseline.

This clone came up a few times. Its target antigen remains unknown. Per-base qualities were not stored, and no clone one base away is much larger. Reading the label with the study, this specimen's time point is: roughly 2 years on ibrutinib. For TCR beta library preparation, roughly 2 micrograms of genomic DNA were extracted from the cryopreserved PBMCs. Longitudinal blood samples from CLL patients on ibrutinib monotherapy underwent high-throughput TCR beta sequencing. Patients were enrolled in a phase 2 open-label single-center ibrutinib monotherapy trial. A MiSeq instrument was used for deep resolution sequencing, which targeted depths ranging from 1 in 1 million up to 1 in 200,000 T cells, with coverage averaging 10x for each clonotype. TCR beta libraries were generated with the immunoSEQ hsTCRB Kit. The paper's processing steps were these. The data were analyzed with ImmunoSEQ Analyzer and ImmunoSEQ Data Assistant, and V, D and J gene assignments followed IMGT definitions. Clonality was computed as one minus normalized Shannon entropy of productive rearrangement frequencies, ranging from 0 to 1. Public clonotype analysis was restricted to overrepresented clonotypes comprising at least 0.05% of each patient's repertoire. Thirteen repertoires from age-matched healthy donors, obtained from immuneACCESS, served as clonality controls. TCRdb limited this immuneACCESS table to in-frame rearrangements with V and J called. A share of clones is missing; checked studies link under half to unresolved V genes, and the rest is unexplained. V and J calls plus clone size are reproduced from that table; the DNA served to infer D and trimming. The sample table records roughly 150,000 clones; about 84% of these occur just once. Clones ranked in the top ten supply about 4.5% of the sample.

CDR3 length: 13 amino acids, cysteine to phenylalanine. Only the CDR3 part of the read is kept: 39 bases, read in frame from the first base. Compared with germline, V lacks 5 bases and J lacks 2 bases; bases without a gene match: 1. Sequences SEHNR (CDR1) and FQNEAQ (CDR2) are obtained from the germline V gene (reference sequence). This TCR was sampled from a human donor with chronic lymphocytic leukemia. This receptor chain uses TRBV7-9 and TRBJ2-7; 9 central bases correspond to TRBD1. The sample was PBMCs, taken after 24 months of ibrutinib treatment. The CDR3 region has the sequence CASSRDRAYEQYF. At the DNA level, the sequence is TGTGCCAGCAGCCGGGACAGGGCCTACGAGCAGTACTTC. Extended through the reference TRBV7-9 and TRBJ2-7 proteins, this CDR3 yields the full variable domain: DTGVSQNPRHKITKRGQNVTFRCDPISEHNRLYWYRQTLGQGPEFLTYFQNEAQLEKSRLLSDRFSAERPKGSFSTLEIQRTEQGDSAMYLCASSRDRAYEQYFGPGTRLTVT.